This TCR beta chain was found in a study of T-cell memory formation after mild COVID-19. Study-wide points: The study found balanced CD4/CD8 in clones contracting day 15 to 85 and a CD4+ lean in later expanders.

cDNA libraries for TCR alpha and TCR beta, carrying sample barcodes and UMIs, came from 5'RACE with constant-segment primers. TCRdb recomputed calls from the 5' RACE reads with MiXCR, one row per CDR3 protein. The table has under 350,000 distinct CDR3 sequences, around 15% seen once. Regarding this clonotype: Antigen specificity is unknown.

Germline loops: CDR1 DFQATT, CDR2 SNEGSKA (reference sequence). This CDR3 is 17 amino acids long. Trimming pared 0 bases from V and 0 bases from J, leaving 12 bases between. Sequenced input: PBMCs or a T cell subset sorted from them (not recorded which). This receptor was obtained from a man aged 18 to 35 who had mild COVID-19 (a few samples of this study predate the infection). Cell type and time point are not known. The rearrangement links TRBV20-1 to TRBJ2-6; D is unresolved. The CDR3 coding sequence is TGCAGTGCTAGAGATCGGATGAAAGTCTCTGGGGCCAACGTCCTGACTTTC. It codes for CSARDRMKVSGANVLTF.